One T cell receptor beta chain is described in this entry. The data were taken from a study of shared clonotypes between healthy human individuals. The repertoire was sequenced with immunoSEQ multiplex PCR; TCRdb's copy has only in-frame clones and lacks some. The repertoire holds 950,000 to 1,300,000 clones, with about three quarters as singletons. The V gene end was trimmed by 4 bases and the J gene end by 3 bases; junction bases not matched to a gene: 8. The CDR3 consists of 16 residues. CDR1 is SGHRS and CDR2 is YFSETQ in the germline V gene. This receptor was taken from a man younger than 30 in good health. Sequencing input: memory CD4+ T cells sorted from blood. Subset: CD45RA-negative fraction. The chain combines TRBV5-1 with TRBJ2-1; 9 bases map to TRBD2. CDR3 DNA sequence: TGCGCCAGCAGCCCGGATGTGACTAGCGGCTACAATGAGCAGTTCTTC. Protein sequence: CASSPDVTSGYNEQFF.